This TCR beta chain was found in a study of brain T cells in children with intractable seizures. Study-wide findings and caveats: Only CDR3 sequence similarity suggested viral specificity, without known HCMV serostatus.

The table came from immunoSEQ multiplex PCR; TCRdb's copy has only in-frame clones and leaves some out. The data hold around 340,000 clones, with over 90% observed a single time. The time point is: blood from clinic visit 5 months post-surgery; TSC patient then seizure free. Sequencing was limited to surgery cases with top T cell transcript signatures in brain tissue. Before surgery, patients took at least one anti-epileptic drug. V was cut by 6 bases and J by 2 bases, with 16 bases left in between. The CDR3 has 15 residues. CDR1 and CDR2 from the germline V gene are SNHLY and FYNNEI. Worth noting for this clone: Its specificity is not known.

The TCR originated in a boy younger than two with tuberous sclerosis and intractable seizures. The V and J genes are TRBV2 and TRBJ2-5; TRBD1 is a possible D gene (6 bases). The sequencing used peripheral blood, collected 4 to 6 months after surgery. The CDR3 protein is CASRTPRQAQETQYF. CDR3 nucleotides: TGTGCCAGCAGGACCCCAAGACAGGCACAAGAGACCCAGTACTTC.